The 31 T cell receptor beta chains in this list originate from one sample, sequenced in a study of blood T cell repertoires in COVID-19. Measured with immunoSEQ multiplex PCR; TCRdb has only the in-frame clones, and not every one. This sample has 140,000 or so clones, with about four fifths found just once. Sequencing was performed on peripheral blood. These receptors originate from a woman of 80 years or more with acute or convalescent COVID-19.

The rearrangement links TRBV5-1 to TRBJ1-2; maybe TRBD1 (6 bases). The CDR3 runs to 15 residues. The germline gives CDR1 SGHRS, CDR2 YFSETQ. The V gene lost 2 bases and the J gene lost 3 bases, with 14 bases spanning the gap. CDR3 sequence (DNA): TGCGCCAGCAGCTTCGGAGACAGGTCAGACTATGGCTACACCTTC. It codes for CASSFGDRSDYGYTF.

This chain joins TRBV5-1 and TRBJ1-1, with 8 bases that match TRBD1. V lost 2 bases to trimming and J lost 5 bases; unmatched junction nucleotides: 5. Looked up from germline, CDR1 is SGHRS and CDR2 is YFSETQ. CDR3 length: 14 amino acids. Here the CDR3 reads CASSLTTGATEAFF. DNA of the CDR3: TGCGCCAGCAGCTTAACGACAGGGGCAACTGAAGCTTTCTTT.

The chain uses TRBV30 and TRBJ2-6, with TRBD2 matching 7 bases. Unmatched junction bases numbered 3, after V lost 4 bases and J lost 0 bases. Germline CDR1 reads GTSNPN; CDR2 reads SVGIG (reference sequence). The CDR3 is 15 amino acids. DNA of the CDR3: TGTGCCTGGACCTGGGGGGGCTCTGGGGCCAACGTCCTGACTTTC. This codes for CAWTWGGSGANVLTF.

This clone showed up just a few times. The chain has TRBV19 and TRBJ1-1; possibly TRBD1 for D (5 bases). This CDR3 has 14 residues. Germline CDR1 and CDR2: LNHDA and SQIVND (reference sequence). The V gene lost 4 bases and the J gene lost 0 bases, with 9 bases spanning the gap. CDR3 DNA: TGTGCCAGTAGTACAGGGTATTTGAACACTGAAGCTTTCTTT. It encodes CASSTGYLNTEAFF.

This clone was found once. The J gene is TRBJ2-1, the V gene TRBV4-1, with 8 bases matching TRBD2. The junction had 3 bases not matched to a gene; V was cut back by 3 bases and J by 5 bases. The CDR3 spans 14 residues. Germline assignment: CDR1 MGHRA and CDR2 YSYEKL. The CDR3 DNA reads as TGCGCCAGCAGCCAGGCGGGGGGCAACAATGAGCAGTTCTTC. This gives the protein CASSQAGGNNEQFF.

V and J are TRBV5-1 and TRBJ1-5; TRBD1 agrees at 10 bases. The V segment lost 2 bases and the J segment 5 bases; nucleotides outside the gene matches: 10. From germline, CDR1 is SGHRS and CDR2 YFSETQ. There are 17 residues in the CDR3. The CDR3 region has the DNA TGCGCCAGCAGCTTCGGGACAGGGGACGTGGCCGATCAGCCCCAGCATTTT. Residues: CASSFGTGDVADQPQHF.

The chain employs TRBV6-5 and TRBJ2-1; 7 bases are shared with TRBD1. This CDR3 contains 15 residues. The V gene's germline CDR1 is MNHEY and CDR2 SVGAGI. The trim removed 6 bases at V and 2 bases at J, leaving 7 bases unmatched. The CDR3 loop reads CASSLDRATYNEQFF. The CDR3 DNA reads as TGTGCCAGCAGCCTCGACAGGGCCACCTACAATGAGCAGTTCTTC.

The chain recombines TRBV7-9 with TRBJ1-1, with D tentatively TRBD1 (5 bases). V shed 6 bases and J shed 0 bases, with 11 bases lying between them. The germline gives CDR1 SEHNR, CDR2 FQNEAQ (reference sequence). This CDR3 is built from 14 residues. CDR3 nucleotide sequence: TGTGCCAGCAGATATACAGGTTTGAACACTGAAGCTTTCTTT. This sequence encodes CASRYTGLNTEAFF.

DNA of the CDR3: TGTGCCAGCAGCTTAGGGGACAACCGCAATCAGCCCCAGCATTTT. It specifies CASSLGDNRNQPQHF. The chain is built from TRBV7-9 and TRBJ1-5; TRBD1 is a possible D gene (6 bases). V dropped 1 base and J dropped 2 bases, with 9 bases sitting between them. Looked up from germline, CDR1 is SEHNR and CDR2 is FQNEAQ (reference sequence). The CDR3 consists of 15 residues. The complete variable domain, with remaining parts taken from reference TRBV7-9 and TRBJ1-5, reads DTGVSQNPRHKITKRGQNVTFRCDPISEHNRLYWYRQTLGQGPEFLTYFQNEAQLEKSRLLSDRFSAERPKGSFSTLEIQRTEQGDSAMYLCASSLGDNRNQPQHFGDGTRLSIL.

This chain uses TRBV19 with TRBJ1-2; D not certain. V was trimmed by 8 bases and J by 6 bases, leaving 13 bases between them. The CDR3 length is 12 residues. Germline V CDR1 and CDR2: LNHDA, SQIVND (reference sequence). The DNA for the CDR3 is TGTGCCAGTTACCTTTCTCAGGATGGCTACACCTTC. Its translation: CASYLSQDGYTF.

This rearrangement joins TRBV5-5 to TRBJ2-3, with 8 positions matching TRBD1. The CDR3 is 16 residues long. The germline CDR1 and CDR2 sequences are SGHKS and YYEKEE (reference sequence). After removal of 5 bases from V and 2 bases from J, the junction contained 10 bases not matched to a gene. Here the CDR3 reads CASSPGQVVPTDTQYF. The CDR3, as DNA: TGTGCCAGCAGTCCGGGACAGGTCGTCCCCACAGATACGCAGTATTTT.

The CDR3 loop reads CSATRVGASTEAFF. The CDR3 nucleotides read TGCAGCGCGACCCGGGTGGGGGCGAGCACTGAAGCTTTCTTT. This chain connects TRBV29-1 to TRBJ1-1, with D maybe TRBD1 (6 bases). Germline V gene data show CDR1 as SQVTM and CDR2 as ANQGSEA. Trimming cost V 7 bases and J 4 bases, with 19 bases left between them. This CDR3 spans 14 amino acids.

Remarks on this clone: Other DNA sequences from this sample encode an identical CDR3 as well. The chain recombines TRBV18 with TRBJ2-7, with TRBD1 identical over 9 bases. This CDR3 spans 15 amino acids. CDR1 KGHSH and CDR2 LQKENI come from the germline V gene. J gave up 3 bases and V 3 bases, and 6 bases lay outside the gene matches. The chain's CDR3 is CASSPPGQGVYEQYF. In DNA form, the CDR3 reads TGTGCCAGCTCACCGCCGGGACAGGGAGTCTACGAGCAGTACTTC.

This clone was found a few times. The chain couples TRBV15 to TRBJ1-4; D might be TRBD1 (5 bases). The CDR3 totals 12 residues. CDR1 is LNHNV, CDR2 YYDKDF, per germline (reference sequence). V was clipped by 8 bases and J by 4 bases, with 8 bases between them. The CDR3 sequence is CATGQGNEKLFF. CDR3 sequence (DNA): TGTGCCACCGGTCAGGGTAATGAAAAACTGTTTTTT.

The chain uses TRBV11-2 and TRBJ1-6; weak D call: TRBD1 (5 bases). Germline CDR1 is SGHAT and CDR2 is FQNNGV. This CDR3 comprises 16 residues. V dropped 6 bases and J dropped 7 bases, with 19 bases sitting between them. The chain's CDR3 is CASRAWGAGNNSPLHF. CDR3 nucleotides: TGTGCCAGCAGAGCCTGGGGCGCAGGGAACAATTCACCCCTCCACTTT.

V gene TRBV11-2 combines with J gene TRBJ2-5; D possibly corresponds to TRBD1 (6 bases). Germline lookup yields CDR1 SGHAT and CDR2 FQNNGV. This CDR3 contains 17 residues. V dropped 2 bases and J dropped 5 bases, with 21 bases sitting between them. DNA for the CDR3: TGTGCCAGCAGCTTATGGGAACTCGGCAGGGGTGACGAGACCCAGTACTTC. It is translated as CASSLWELGRGDETQYF. The whole variable domain, filled in from reference TRBV11-2 and TRBJ2-5, reads EAGVAQSPRYKIIEKRQSVAFWCNPISGHATLYWYQQILGQGPKLLIQFQNNGVVDDSQLPKDRFSAERLKGVDSTLKIQPAKLEDSAVYLCASSLWELGRGDETQYFGPGTRLLVL.

V is TRBV18 and J is TRBJ1-2; maybe TRBD1 (5 bases). Trimming cost V 3 bases and J 8 bases, with 16 bases left between them. The CDR3 spans 14 residues. Germline-derived CDR1 and CDR2 are KGHSH and LQKENI. The CDR3 DNA sequence: TGTGCCAGCTCACCTCCGGACAAGAGTGGAGGCTACACCTTC. This gives the protein CASSPPDKSGGYTF. The full variable domain, its missing parts supplied by reference TRBV18 and TRBJ1-2, is NAGVMQNPRHLVRRRGQEARLRCSPMKGHSHVYWYRQLPEEGLKFMVYLQKENIIDESGMPKERFSAEFPKEGPSILRIQQVVRGDSAAYFCASSPPDKSGGYTFGSGTRLTVV.

V and J are TRBV11-2 and TRBJ2-7; the D is unclear. CDR1 SGHAT and CDR2 FQNNGV come from the germline V gene. This CDR3 has 14 amino acids. The V end was cut by 1 base, the J end by 1 base, with 8 bases between. CDR3 sequence reads: CASSLGTGSYEQYF. The CDR3, as DNA: TGTGCCAGCAGCTTAGGCACCGGTTCCTACGAGCAGTACTTC.

The chain employs TRBV3-1 (or the pseudogene TRBV3-2) and TRBJ1-3, with D uncertain. Trimming cost V 3 bases and J 9 bases, with 12 bases left between them. The length of the CDR3 is 13 residues. CDR1 is LGHDT, CDR2 YNNKEL, per germline (reference sequence). The CDR3, as DNA: TGTGCCAGCAGCCATTACGGAGGAGGCACCATATATTTT. Translated: CASSHYGGGTIYF.

The genes are TRBV5-1 and TRBJ1-4, with D possibly matching TRBD1 (5 bases). Trimming stripped 3 bases from V and 13 bases from J, with 19 bases between. The CDR3 length is 14 residues. Germline V lookup: CDR1 SGHRS, CDR2 YFSETQ. The CDR3 coding sequence is TGCGCCAGCAGCTGGGAAGGAGGGATGGGACGACTGTTTTTT. This codes for CASSWEGGMGRLFF.

This clone appeared a few times. CDR3 sequence: CASSLAPDSFYGYTF. CDR3 in DNA: TGTGCCAGCAGCTTGGCCCCGGACAGCTTTTATGGCTACACCTTC. The rearrangement joins TRBV5-4 to TRBJ1-2; the D gene is possibly TRBD1 (6 bases). The CDR3 extends over 15 amino acids. Germline CDR1 is SGHNT and CDR2 is YYREEE (reference sequence). V dropped 0 bases and J dropped 5 bases, with 14 bases sitting between them.

This chain uses TRBV5-1 with TRBJ2-7, with 9 nucleotides matching TRBD1. This CDR3 spans 14 amino acids. V was clipped by 4 bases and J by 5 bases; unmatched bases: 7. Per the germline V gene, CDR1 is SGHRS and CDR2 is YFSETQ. CDR3 DNA sequence: TGCGCCAGCAGCGCCGACAGGGGGTCCGACGAGCAGTACTTC. This gives the protein CASSADRGSDEQYF.

V and J are TRBV5-4 and TRBJ2-3; TRBD1 matches 7 bases. The V gene's germline CDR1 is SGHNT and CDR2 YYREEE (reference sequence). Trimming cost V 0 bases and J 2 bases; bases outside gene matches: 0. CDR3 size: 14 residues. The CDR3, as DNA: TGTGCCAGCAGCTTGGAGGGGGCCACAGATACGCAGTATTTT. The encoded protein is CASSLEGATDTQYF.

This clone was detected only once. This chain connects TRBV5-4 to TRBJ2-5, with D perhaps TRBD1 (5 bases). Looked up from germline, CDR1 is SGHNT and CDR2 is YYREEE (reference sequence). Trimming shortened V by 4 bases and J by 5 bases, and 21 bases separated the two germline ends. The CDR3 totals 16 residues. CDR3 region: CASSVGWTRVGETQYF. As DNA, the CDR3 is TGTGCCAGCAGCGTCGGTTGGACACGGGTCGGGGAGACCCAGTACTTC.

This clone has more than one count but fewer than ten. V is TRBV2 and J is TRBJ1-5, with D maybe TRBD1 (5 bases). The V gene lost 3 bases and the J gene lost 0 bases, with 6 bases spanning the gap. Germline CDR1 SNHLY, CDR2 FYNNEI. The CDR3 has 14 amino acids. The CDR3 loop reads CASSDRDSNQPQHF. The CDR3 nucleotides are TGTGCCAGCAGTGACAGGGATAGCAATCAGCCCCAGCATTTT.

The sample holds a few counts of this clone. CDR3 protein: CASSPPGLGINEQFF. The CDR3 region has the DNA TGTGCCAGCAGCCCCCCGGGACTAGGTATCAATGAGCAGTTCTTC. V is TRBV7-2 and J is TRBJ2-1, with 8 nucleotides matching TRBD2. J was trimmed by 6 bases and V by 5 bases; bases with no gene match: 9. The CDR3 length is 15 residues. Germline V gene sequence: CDR1 SGHTA, CDR2 FQGNSA.

The V call is TRBV5-1, the J call TRBJ2-5; TRBD2 aligns across 7 bases. The CDR3 contains 16 residues. The trim removed 0 bases at V and 5 bases at J, leaving 10 bases unmatched. The germline V gene has CDR1 SGHRS and CDR2 YFSETQ. The CDR3 bases are TGCGCCAGCAGCTTGGTTGGGACTAACCAAGGGGAGACCCAGTACTTC. It yields the protein CASSLVGTNQGETQYF.

A few counts support this clone. This sequence joins TRBV7-2 and TRBJ2-5, with 8 bases matching TRBD2. CDR3 length equals 15 residues. The J segment lost 5 bases and the V segment lost 4 bases, leaving 9 bases of the junction unmatched. Looked up from germline, CDR1 is SGHTA and CDR2 is FQGNSA. The DNA of the CDR3 is TGTGCCAGCAGCTCAGAGCGGGGGTTCGTGGAGACCCAGTACTTC. Translation gives CASSSERGFVETQYF. The full variable domain, rest sourced from reference TRBV7-2 and TRBJ2-5, is GAGVSQSPSNKVTEKGKDVELRCDPISGHTALYWYRQSLGQGLEFLIYFQGNSAPDKSGLPSDRFSAERTGGSVSTLTIQRTQQEDSAVYLCASSSERGFVETQYFGPGTRLLVL.

The chain joins TRBV7-2 to TRBJ1-2; unclear D gene. The length of the CDR3 is 13 residues. With 5 bases removed from V and 1 base from J, the gap between germline ends came to 8 bases. The V gene's germline CDR1 is SGHTA and CDR2 FQGNSA. The CDR3 protein is CASSPDFNYGYTF. The CDR3 region has the DNA TGTGCCAGCAGCCCGGACTTTAACTATGGCTACACCTTC.

The chain has TRBV6-2 or TRBV6-3 and TRBJ1-5, with 8 nucleotides matching TRBD1. After removal of 5 bases from V and 3 bases from J, the junction contained 6 bases not matched to a gene. The CDR3 spans 15 residues. Germline CDR1 MNHEY, CDR2 SVGEGT. CDR3 coding DNA: TGTGCCAGCAGTGGAGGACAGGGTTTCAATCAGCCCCAGCATTTT. Encoded protein: CASSGGQGFNQPQHF.

This clone was detected only once. The chain employs TRBV5-1 and TRBJ1-3; no reliable D call. Germline V gene lookup returns CDR1 SGHRS and CDR2 YFSETQ. There are 12 residues in the CDR3. V was pared by 3 bases and J by 3 bases, with 4 bases between. CDR3 sequence reads: CASSSNGNTIYF. CDR3 nucleotide sequence: TGCGCCAGCAGCTCTAATGGAAACACCATATATTTT.